This TCR beta chain came from a study of blood T cell repertoires in COVID-19. Across the whole study: Whether acute or convalescent, the COVID-19 samples came from the United States, Italy and Spain. From T cells, B-cell-depleted T cells, or PBMCs came the material, which was cDNA or gDNA.

Methods used by the authors: How many nucleated cells were present was estimated from reference gene primer amplification. The data were produced by immunoSEQ multiplex PCR, yet TCRdb's version contains in-frame clones alone and is incomplete. V and J calls and clone size are those listed in that table; D and trimming were worked out from the DNA. The table lists some 240,000 clones, approximately 80% of them singletons. This CDR3 is 13 amino acids long. Unmatched junction bases numbered 2, after V lost 1 base and J lost 6 bases. Germline CDR1 reads KGHSH; CDR2 reads LQKENI. Sequencing was performed on peripheral blood. The chain links TRBV18 to TRBJ1-1, with 7 positions matching TRBD1. The TCR sequence derives from a woman aged 40-49 years who had recovered from COVID-19. CDR3 sequence: CASSPQGAAEAFF. The CDR3 bases are TGTGCCAGCTCACCACAGGGGGCCGCTGAAGCTTTCTTT.